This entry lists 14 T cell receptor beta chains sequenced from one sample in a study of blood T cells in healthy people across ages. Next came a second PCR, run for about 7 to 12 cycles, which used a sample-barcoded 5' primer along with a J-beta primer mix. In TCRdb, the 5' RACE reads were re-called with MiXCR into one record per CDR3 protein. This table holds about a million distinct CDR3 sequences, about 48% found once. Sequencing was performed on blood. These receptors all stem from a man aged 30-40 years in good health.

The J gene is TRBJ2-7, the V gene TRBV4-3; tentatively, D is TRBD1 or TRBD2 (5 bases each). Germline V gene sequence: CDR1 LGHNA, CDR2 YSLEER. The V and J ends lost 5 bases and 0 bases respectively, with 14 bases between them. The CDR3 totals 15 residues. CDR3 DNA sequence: TGCGCCAGCAGCGGGACGGTGGGGACCTCCTACGAGCAGTACTTC. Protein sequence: CASSGTVGTSYEQYF.

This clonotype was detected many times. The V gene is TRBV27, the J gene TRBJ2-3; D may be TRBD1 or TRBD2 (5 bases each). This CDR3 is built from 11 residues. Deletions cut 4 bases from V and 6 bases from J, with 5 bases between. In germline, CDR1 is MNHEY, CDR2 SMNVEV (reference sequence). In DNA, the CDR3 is TGTGCCAGCAGTTGGGGGGATACGCAGTATTTT. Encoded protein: CASSWGDTQYF.

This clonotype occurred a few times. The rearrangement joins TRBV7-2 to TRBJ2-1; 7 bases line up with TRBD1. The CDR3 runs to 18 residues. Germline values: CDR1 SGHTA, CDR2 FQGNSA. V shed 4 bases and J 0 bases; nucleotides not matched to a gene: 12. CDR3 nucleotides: TGTGCCAGCAGCTCACGTTCTGGTGGGGACAGCTCCTACAATGAGCAGTTCTTC. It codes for CASSSRSGGDSSYNEQFF.

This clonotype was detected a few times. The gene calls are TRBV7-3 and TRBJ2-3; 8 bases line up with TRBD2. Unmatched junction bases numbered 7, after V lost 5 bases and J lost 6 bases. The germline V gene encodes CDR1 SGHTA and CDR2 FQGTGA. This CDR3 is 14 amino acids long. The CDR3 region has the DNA TGTGCCAGCAGCCAATCGGGACTAGGGGATACGCAGTATTTT. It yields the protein CASSQSGLGDTQYF.

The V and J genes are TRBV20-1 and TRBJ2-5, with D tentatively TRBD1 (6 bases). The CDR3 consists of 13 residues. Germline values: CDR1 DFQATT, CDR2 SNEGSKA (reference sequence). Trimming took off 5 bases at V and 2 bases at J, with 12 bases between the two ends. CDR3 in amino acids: CSARGTGQETQYF. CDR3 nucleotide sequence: TGCAGTGCTCGGGGAACAGGGCAAGAGACCCAGTACTTC.

This CDR3 reads CASSQDSATGSWGQFF. In DNA form, the CDR3 reads TGCGCCAGCAGCCAAGATTCGGCTACTGGTAGCTGGGGGCAGTTCTTC. V gene TRBV4-3 combines with J gene TRBJ2-1; D call uncertain. This CDR3 has 16 amino acids. V was cut by 0 bases and J by 12 bases, with 21 bases left in between. Per the germline V gene, CDR1 is LGHNA and CDR2 is YSLEER.

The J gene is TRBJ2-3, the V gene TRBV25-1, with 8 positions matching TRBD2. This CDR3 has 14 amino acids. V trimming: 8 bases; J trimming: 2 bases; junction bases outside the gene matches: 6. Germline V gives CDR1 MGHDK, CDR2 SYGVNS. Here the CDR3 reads CASGYSGITDTQYF. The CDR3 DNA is TGTGCCAGCGGCTATAGCGGGATCACAGATACGCAGTATTTT. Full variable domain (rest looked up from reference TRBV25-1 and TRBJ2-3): EADIYQTPRYLVIGTGKKITLECSQTMGHDKMYWYQQDPGMELHLIHYSYGVNSTEKGDLSSESTVSRIRTEHFPLTLESARPSHTSQYLCASGYSGITDTQYFGPGTRLTVL.

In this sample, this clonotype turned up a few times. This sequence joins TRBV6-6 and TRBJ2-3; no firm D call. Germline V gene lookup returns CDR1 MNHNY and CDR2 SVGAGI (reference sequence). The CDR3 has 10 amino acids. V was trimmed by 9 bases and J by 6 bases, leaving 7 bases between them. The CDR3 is CASLGDTQYF. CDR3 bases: TGTGCCAGTCTTGGCGATACGCAGTATTTT.

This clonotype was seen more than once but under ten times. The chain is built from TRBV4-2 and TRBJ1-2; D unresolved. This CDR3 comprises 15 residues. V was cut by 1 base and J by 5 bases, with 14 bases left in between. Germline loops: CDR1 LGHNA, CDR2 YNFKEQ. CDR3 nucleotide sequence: TGTGCCAGCAGCCAAGCGACGACGACGAGTTATGGCTACACCTTC. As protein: CASSQATTTSYGYTF.

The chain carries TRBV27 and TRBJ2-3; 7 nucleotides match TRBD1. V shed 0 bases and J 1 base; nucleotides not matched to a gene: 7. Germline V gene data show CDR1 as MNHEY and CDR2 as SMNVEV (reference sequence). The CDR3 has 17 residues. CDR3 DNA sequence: TGTGCCAGCAGTTTATCCCCCAACAGGGGTGGCACAGATACGCAGTATTTT. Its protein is CASSLSPNRGGTDTQYF.

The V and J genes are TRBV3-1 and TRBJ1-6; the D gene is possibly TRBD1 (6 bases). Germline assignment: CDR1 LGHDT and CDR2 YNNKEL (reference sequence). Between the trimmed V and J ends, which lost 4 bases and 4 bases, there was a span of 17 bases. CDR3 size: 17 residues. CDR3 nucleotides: TGTGCCAGCAGCCTGGCAGGGGTCACCACTTATAATTCACCCCTCCACTTT. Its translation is CASSLAGVTTYNSPLHF. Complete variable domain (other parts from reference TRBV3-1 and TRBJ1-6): DTAVSQTPKYLVTQMGNDKSIKCEQNLGHDTMYWYKQDSKKFLKIMFSYNNKELIINETVPNRFSPKSPDKAHLNLHINSLELGDSAVYFCASSLAGVTTYNSPLHFGNGTRLTVT.

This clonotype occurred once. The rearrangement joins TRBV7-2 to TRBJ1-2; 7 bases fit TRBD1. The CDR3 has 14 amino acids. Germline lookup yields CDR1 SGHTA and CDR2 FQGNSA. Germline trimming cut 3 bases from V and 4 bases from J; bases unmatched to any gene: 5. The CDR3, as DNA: TGTGCCAGCAGCTTGATGACAGGGATCTATGGCTACACCTTC. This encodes CASSLMTGIYGYTF. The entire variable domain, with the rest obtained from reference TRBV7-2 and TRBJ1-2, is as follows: GAGVSQSPSNKVTEKGKDVELRCDPISGHTALYWYRQSLGQGLEFLIYFQGNSAPDKSGLPSDRFSAERTGGSVSTLTIQRTQQEDSAVYLCASSLMTGIYGYTFGSGTRLTVV.

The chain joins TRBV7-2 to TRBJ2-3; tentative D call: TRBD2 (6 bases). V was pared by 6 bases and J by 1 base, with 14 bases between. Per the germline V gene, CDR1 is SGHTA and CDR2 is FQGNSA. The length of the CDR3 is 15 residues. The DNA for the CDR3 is TGTGCCAGCAGGATATCTAGCGCCCGCACAGATACGCAGTATTTT. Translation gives CASRISSARTDTQYF.

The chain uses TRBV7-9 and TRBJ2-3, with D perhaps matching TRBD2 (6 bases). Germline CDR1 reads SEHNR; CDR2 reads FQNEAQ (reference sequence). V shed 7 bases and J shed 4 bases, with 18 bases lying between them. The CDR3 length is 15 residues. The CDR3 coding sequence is TGTGCCAGCACCACCGGGGGTGGGAGCGCAGATACGCAGTATTTT. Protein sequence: CASTTGGGSADTQYF.